This T cell receptor (beta chain) was sequenced for a study of blood T cells in healthy people across ages. Study-wide findings and caveats: Naive T cell percentage strongly correlated with TCR beta diversity.

A word on this clonotype: Its antigen is not known.

A second PCR of roughly 7 to 11 cycles used a sample-barcoded 5' primer and a J-beta primer mix. Each CDR3 protein gets one entry after TCRdb re-called the 5' RACE reads with MiXCR. Among almost 550,000 distinct CDR3 sequences listed, approximately 25% were seen once. Germline V gene data show CDR1 as MNHNY and CDR2 as SVGAGI (reference sequence). V lost 0 bases and J 0 bases, leaving 18 bases between the germline ends. This CDR3 has 18 residues. Separately, the same data were catalogued under a study of T cells of mothers and their children. This second report adds: The shaping of TCR recombination output by thymic selection is similar in related and unrelated pairs.

The receptor comes from a boy under 18 in good health. Material for sequencing was blood. The chain employs TRBV6-6 and TRBJ2-7, with D possibly matching TRBD1 (6 bases). The DNA of the CDR3 is TGTGCCAGCAGTTACTCAGGACAGTCAGAGGTATACTCCTACGAGCAGTACTTC. Amino acids: CASSYSGQSEVYSYEQYF.